This T cell receptor beta chain was documented in a study of T cells in Graves' hyperthyroidism and ophthalmopathy. General study findings and limits: Most thyroid-expanded clonotypes above 0.001 were also found in blood.

CDR1 SGHRS and CDR2 YFSETQ come from the germline V gene. This CDR3 has 15 amino acids. Trimming cost V 0 bases and J 13 bases, with 17 bases left between them. This clonotype was observed a handful of times. Its cognate antigen is unknown. The hyperthyroidism was newly diagnosed and had lasted under 2 months; the patients were aged 18 to 65. Lactation, pregnancy, other autoimmune disease or uncontrolled infection excluded patients. This sample holds PBMCs from 9.5 to 10 ml fresh peripheral blood. The TCR beta CDR3 regions underwent amplification using RNA transcripts as the source. TCR CDR3 underwent first-round RT-PCR with the HTBI primer set. TCRdb passed the multiplex PCR reads through MiXCR, listing each CDR3 protein once. The sample has fewer than 450,000 distinct CDR3 sequences; approximately 18% are singletons.

This chain connects TRBV5-1 to TRBJ1-6; D ambiguous. The sample was blood. The sequence was collected from a woman aged 30 to 39 with Graves' hyperthyroidism that later progressed to Graves' ophthalmopathy. CDR3 region: CASSLAGGDAGPLHF. The CDR3 DNA is TGCGCCAGCAGCTTGGCCGGTGGGGATGCCGGCCCCCTCCACTTT.